This TCR beta chain was retrieved from a study of T-cell reconstitution after alpha-beta-depleted transplantation in children. Preparation of the TCRbeta library used unique molecular identifiers. Via MiXCR, TCRdb re-called the PCR reads, giving one row per CDR3 protein. The sample lists about a million distinct CDR3 sequences; roughly 29% were seen once. V was clipped by 6 bases and J by 0 bases, with 12 bases between them. Germline CDR1 is MNHEY and CDR2 is SVGEGT. This CDR3 is 16 amino acids long. Regarding this clonotype: Its antigen is currently unknown.

General study findings and limits: Reportedly, roughly two months post-transplant, alpha-beta T cells arose from several hundred expanded graft clones.

Sequences were derived from PBMCs, mostly from graft donor cells, sampled 360 days after TCRalphabeta/CD19-depleted stem cell transplant. The source is a boy in the first two years of life who had a stem cell transplant for SCID, so the T cells may come from the graft donor. This chain connects TRBV6-2 or TRBV6-3 to TRBJ2-6; tentative D call: TRBD1 (6 bases). DNA for the CDR3: TGTGCCAGCAGGCCCACAGGGAGCTCTGGGGCCAACGTCCTGACTTTC. This gives the protein CASRPTGSSGANVLTF.